The next 20 T cell receptor beta chains were all read from a single sample in a study of OX40 agonist ivuxolimab in advanced cancers. Library method: the immunoSEQ multiplex PCR assay. The table comes from immuneACCESS by way of TCRdb, which keeps in-frame sequences with V and J called. Part of the clones is missing from these tables; in studies checked, under half for an unresolved V gene and the rest for unknown reasons. The sample profile shows 60,000 to 80,000 clones; 85% of them were found once. The ten largest clonotypes hold 5.5% to 6% of the sample. Source: CD4+ or CD8+ T cells sorted from blood, taken in a trial of the OX40 agonist ivuxolimab. The receptors were sampled from an adult with an advanced solid tumor such as melanoma, head and neck, liver or kidney cancer.

The chain links TRBV10-3 to TRBJ1-2; TRBD1 matches 10 bases. With V trimmed by 0 bases and J by 9 bases, 7 bases remained unmatched. The CDR3 has 15 amino acids. Germline V gene lookup returns CDR1 ENHRY and CDR2 SYGVKD. Here the CDR3 reads CAISESSGTGDRYTF. CDR3 coding DNA: TGTGCCATCAGTGAGTCGTCCGGGACAGGGGACCGCTACACCTTC.

This clone occurred once. V is TRBV11-2 and J is TRBJ2-1, with TRBD1 matching 11 bases. CDR1 and CDR2 from the germline V gene are SGHAT and FQNNGV. V lost 1 base, J lost 8 bases, and 4 bases stayed unmatched. There are 15 residues in the CDR3. The DNA for the CDR3 is TGTGCCAGCAGCTTAGGGACAGGGGGCAGCGATGAGCAGTTCTTC. This gives the protein CASSLGTGGSDEQFF.

The rearrangement links TRBV7-7 to TRBJ2-3; D is unclear. The CDR3 contains 14 residues. Trimming stripped 5 bases from V and 0 bases from J, with 9 bases between. From germline, CDR1 is SSHAT and CDR2 FNYEAQ (reference sequence). The CDR3 reads CASSLTDSTDTQYF. The CDR3 DNA follows: TGTGCCAGCAGCCTCACGGACAGCACAGATACGCAGTATTTT. The full variable domain, completed using reference TRBV7-7 and TRBJ2-3, is GAGVSQSPRYKVTKRGQDVTLRCDPISSHATLYWYQQALGQGPEFLTYFNYEAQPDKSGLPSDRFSAERPEGSISTLTIQRTEQRDSAMYRCASSLTDSTDTQYFGPGTRLTVL.

J is TRBJ2-3 and V is TRBV18; D remains ambiguous. CDR1 is KGHSH, CDR2 LQKENI, per germline. The CDR3 contains 12 residues. V was pared by 7 bases and J by 2 bases, with 7 bases between. CDR3 nucleotide sequence: TGTGCCAGCTTCAACCCCACAGATACGCAGTATTTT. Encoded protein: CASFNPTDTQYF.

As concerns this clone: Relative to the germline gene, one junction end is altered; a read error may explain this. J is TRBJ1-5 and V is TRBV18, with a tentative D call TRBD1 (6 bases). The CDR3 has 15 amino acids. Germline values: CDR1 KGHSH, CDR2 LQKENI. DNA for the CDR3: TGTGCCAGCTCCCCACAGGGTAGGAGGGATCAGCCCCAGCATTTT. Residues: CASSPQGRRDQPQHF.

The chain is built from TRBV4-2 and TRBJ1-4; D is uncertain. V shed 1 base and J shed 8 bases, with 14 bases lying between them. This CDR3 spans 15 amino acids. From germline, CDR1 is LGHNA and CDR2 YNFKEQ. The CDR3 here is CASSQGDAGIEKLFF. The DNA of the CDR3 is TGTGCCAGCAGCCAAGGGGATGCGGGGATCGAAAAACTGTTTTTT.

V is TRBV27 and J is TRBJ2-1, with 8 nucleotides matching TRBD1. V gave up 6 bases and J gave up 3 bases; unmatched junction bases: 7. This CDR3 contains 15 residues. CDR1 MNHEY and CDR2 SMNVEV come from the germline V gene (reference sequence). CDR3 in amino acids: CASRLTGGFYNEQFF. The DNA for the CDR3 is TGTGCCAGCAGACTCACAGGGGGTTTCTACAATGAGCAGTTCTTC.

This chain joins TRBV15 and TRBJ2-2; D might be TRBD2 (6 bases). Trimming shortened V by 5 bases and J by 2 bases, and 12 bases separated the two germline ends. Per the germline V gene, CDR1 is LNHNV and CDR2 is YYDKDF (reference sequence). The CDR3 spans 15 residues. The DNA of the CDR3 is TGTGCCACCAGCGGCGGGACTCTCAACACCGGGGAGCTGTTTTTT. Translated: CATSGGTLNTGELFF.

The chain recombines TRBV11-3 with TRBJ2-5; a possible D gene is TRBD2 (5 bases). Trimming removed 6 bases from V and 4 bases from J, with 12 bases in between. The CDR3 runs to 13 residues. Germline lookup yields CDR1 SGHNT and CDR2 YENEEA. The CDR3 reads CASRSRESETQYF. The DNA for the CDR3 is TGTGCCAGCAGGTCGAGGGAGTCAGAGACCCAGTACTTC.

This clone appeared a few times. The chain recombines TRBV7-2 with TRBJ1-2; 9 nucleotides align to TRBD1. This CDR3 contains 14 residues. Trimming at V came to 1 base and at J to 3 bases, leaving 0 bases not matched to a gene. CDR1 is SGHTA and CDR2 is FQGNSA in the germline V gene. The CDR3 loop reads CASSLGTGDYGYTF. For the CDR3, the DNA is TGTGCCAGCAGCTTAGGGACAGGGGACTATGGCTACACCTTC.

The chain is built from TRBV19 and TRBJ1-5, with D uncertain. The CDR3 contains 9 residues. Trimming stripped 9 bases from V and 4 bases from J, with 1 base between. Germline CDR1 reads LNHDA; CDR2 reads SQIVND (reference sequence). The CDR3 nucleotides are TGTGCCAGGAATCAGCCCCAGCATTTT. Its protein product is CARNQPQHF.

This clone was seen only once. This rearrangement joins TRBV14 to TRBJ2-1, with D possibly being TRBD1 or TRBD2 (5 bases each). The length of the CDR3 is 14 residues. CDR1 is SGHDN and CDR2 is FVKESK in the germline V gene. The V gene lost 0 bases and the J gene lost 6 bases, with 9 bases spanning the gap. This chain's CDR3 is CASSQELRGNEQFF. The CDR3 DNA follows: TGTGCCAGCAGCCAAGAATTGAGGGGCAATGAGCAGTTCTTC.

This clone was seen once. The chain recombines TRBV7-8 with TRBJ2-5; 7 bases align to TRBD2. Germline V gene data show CDR1 as SGHVS and CDR2 as FQNEAQ. The CDR3 spans 17 residues. V was pared by 2 bases and J by 2 bases, with 11 bases of the junction left unmatched. CDR3 region: CASSLSSGYLKQETQYF. In DNA form, the CDR3 reads TGTGCCAGCAGCTTATCTAGCGGATACTTAAAGCAAGAGACCCAGTACTTC. Filled out from reference TRBV7-8 and TRBJ2-5, the complete variable domain reads GAGVSQSPRYKVAKRGQDVALRCDPISGHVSLFWYQQALGQGPEFLTYFQNEAQLDKSGLPSDRFFAERPEGSVSTLKIQRTQQEDSAVYLCASSLSSGYLKQETQYFGPGTRLLVL.

The chain is built from TRBV7-8 and TRBJ2-1, with TRBD2 as a possible D gene (6 bases). Trimming shortened V by 7 bases and J by 7 bases, and 20 bases separated the two germline ends. Germline CDR1 SGHVS, CDR2 FQNEAQ. The CDR3 is made up of 15 amino acids. The CDR3 DNA is TGTGCCAGCAACGGGGGAAGGGACTGGGGAAATGAGCAGTTCTTC. It is translated as CASNGGRDWGNEQFF.

This clone occurred a few times. The chain uses TRBV12-2 and TRBJ2-5. TRBV12-2 represents a pseudogene. The CDR3 runs to 15 residues. The CDR3 DNA sequence: TGTGCAAGTCGCCGTCCGGGGGCCCTGGAAGAGACCCAGTACTTC. Protein sequence: CASRRPGALEETQYF.

The chain recombines TRBV28 with TRBJ2-7; possibly TRBD2 for D (6 bases). This CDR3 is built from 12 residues. Trimming took 7 bases from V and 2 from J, leaving 9 bases between them. CDR1 MDHEN and CDR2 SYDVKM come from the germline V gene. CDR3 protein: CASNERAYEQYF. Written as DNA, the CDR3 is TGTGCCAGCAATGAGCGGGCCTACGAGCAGTACTTC.

This clone was picked up a small number of times. V and J are TRBV28 and TRBJ2-1; D is unclear. This CDR3 has 11 amino acids. Germline V gene sequence: CDR1 MDHEN, CDR2 SYDVKM. Trimming removed 2 bases from V and 10 bases from J, with 6 bases in between. CDR3 region: CASSLNQEQFF. CDR3 in DNA: TGTGCCAGCAGTTTAAACCAAGAGCAGTTCTTC. The full variable domain, its missing parts supplied by reference TRBV28 and TRBJ2-1, is DVKVTQSSRYLVKRTGEKVFLECVQDMDHENMFWYRQDPGLGLRLIYFSYDVKMKEKGDIPEGYSVSREKKERFSLILESASTNQTSMYLCASSLNQEQFFGPGTRLTVL.

V usage is TRBV27 and J usage is TRBJ1-2; perhaps TRBD1 as D (6 bases). V lost 6 bases and J lost 2, with 13 bases in between. Germline V gene data show CDR1 as MNHEY and CDR2 as SMNVEV (reference sequence). The CDR3 contains 14 residues. CDR3 in DNA: TGTGCCAGCAGAGGCAGGGGAGAAAACTATGGCTACACCTTC. Its protein is CASRGRGENYGYTF.

This clone was observed a single time. The rearrangement joins TRBV4-3 to TRBJ2-1; TRBD1 aligns across 10 bases. The CDR3 totals 17 residues. Germline V gene sequence: CDR1 LGHNA, CDR2 YSLEER. V lost 8 bases, J lost 1 base, and 11 bases stayed unmatched. The CDR3 coding sequence is TGCGCCAGCGCCCCAGGACAGGGGGTTTTATCCTACAATGAGCAGTTCTTC. Translation: CASAPGQGVLSYNEQFF.

The V gene is TRBV29-1, the J gene TRBJ2-1; 15 bases map to TRBD2. CDR1 and CDR2 (germline): SQVTM, ANQGSEA. This CDR3 region has 19 residues. The V gene end was trimmed by 5 bases and the J gene end by 7 bases; junction bases not matched to a gene: 18. CDR3 residues: CSVRNEKGTSGGSLNEQFF. The DNA of the CDR3 is TGCAGCGTTAGAAACGAAAAAGGGACTAGCGGGGGGAGTTTGAATGAGCAGTTCTTC.